These 21 T cell receptor beta chains were sequenced from one sample in a study of EBV T-cell therapy then PD-1 blockade in nasopharyngeal carcinoma. Only in-frame clones appear in the TCRdb table, and some are missing; sequencing was by immunoSEQ multiplex PCR. The sample consists of 22,000 or so clones, 70% to 85% of them appearing once. Treatment defined: AdE1-LMPpoly-expanded autologous EBV-specific T-cell therapy followed by anti-PD-1 nivolumab. The antigens for these receptors are not known. The sample was CD8+ T cells from blood, taken at day -245 from a patient whose treatment included autologous EBV-specific T cells and nivolumab. These receptor sequences come from a man aged 40-50 years with nasopharyngeal carcinoma.

V and J are TRBV5-1 and TRBJ1-4; TRBD1 matches at 8 bases. This CDR3 has 14 residues. Looked up from germline, CDR1 is SGHRS and CDR2 is YFSETQ. The V gene end was trimmed by 5 bases and the J gene end by 5 bases; junction bases not matched to a gene: 5. Written as DNA, the CDR3 is TGCGCCAGCAGTAACAGGGGGGCAAATGAAAAACTGTTTTTT. Its translation is CASSNRGANEKLFF.

This chain joins TRBV19 and TRBJ2-7; 9 nucleotides match TRBD1. Germline values: CDR1 LNHDA, CDR2 SQIVND (reference sequence). The CDR3 consists of 14 residues. The ends lost 6 bases at V and 5 bases at J; junction bases unmatched: 8. In DNA, the CDR3 is TGTGCCAGTAGGCCGGGACAGGGATTCAACGAGCAGTACTTC. Translated: CASRPGQGFNEQYF.

The V and J genes are TRBV6-2 or TRBV6-3 and TRBJ2-1; D gene ambiguous. V was pared by 6 bases and J by 4 bases, with 16 bases between. From germline, CDR1 is MNHEY and CDR2 SVGEGT. This CDR3 comprises 15 residues. The CDR3 region has the DNA TGTGCCAGCAGCCAGACGAACATGAAATACAATGAGCAGTTCTTC. This encodes CASSQTNMKYNEQFF.

V usage is TRBV28 and J usage is TRBJ1-4, with 7 bases that match TRBD1. With 2 bases clipped from V and 8 bases from J, the junction kept 8 bases outside the gene matches. Germline CDR1 is MDHEN and CDR2 is SYDVKM. The CDR3 covers 15 residues. CDR3 loop: CASSLGGDSGEKLFF. DNA for the CDR3: TGTGCCAGCAGTTTAGGGGGGGACAGCGGCGAAAAACTGTTTTTT.

This clone showed up just once. The genes are TRBV28 and TRBJ2-3; D gene uncertain. V lost 2 bases and J lost 1, with 7 bases in between. The CDR3 has 14 residues. Germline CDR1 MDHEN, CDR2 SYDVKM. CDR3 region: CASSLGVGTDTQYF. The CDR3 DNA is TGTGCCAGCAGTTTAGGTGTGGGCACAGATACGCAGTATTTT.

This rearrangement joins TRBV4-3 to TRBJ2-1, with 8 bases matching TRBD2. V was clipped by 2 bases and J by 3 bases; unmatched bases: 12. Germline V gene sequence: CDR1 LGHNA, CDR2 YSLEER. This CDR3 is built from 18 residues. The CDR3 sequence: CASSQSNPLAGYYNEQFF. The CDR3 DNA is TGCGCCAGCAGCCAATCCAACCCCTTAGCGGGGTACTACAATGAGCAGTTCTTC.

The chain is built from TRBV6-4 and TRBJ1-2; D unresolved. The ends were cut back, 2 bases at V and 7 bases at J, with 17 bases in the middle. This CDR3 has 15 residues. Germline V gene lookup returns CDR1 MRHNA and CDR2 SNTAGT. The CDR3 DNA sequence: TGTGCCAGCAGTGACGATACTCGACACTCCGGTGGCTACACCTTC. It yields the protein CASSDDTRHSGGYTF.

The chain couples TRBV5-6 to TRBJ2-7; 10 nucleotides match TRBD1. From germline, CDR1 is SGHDT and CDR2 YYEEEE. With V trimmed by 2 bases and J by 5 bases, 4 bases remained unmatched. The CDR3 is made up of 14 amino acids. CDR3 sequence: CASSFGTGVHEQYF. The DNA of the CDR3 is TGTGCCAGCAGCTTTGGGACAGGGGTCCACGAGCAGTACTTC.

This chain joins TRBV4-3 and TRBJ2-5, with TRBD2 as a possible D gene (6 bases). This CDR3 is built from 15 residues. CDR1 and CDR2 (germline): LGHNA, YSLEER. V shed 3 bases and J shed 4 bases, with 15 bases lying between them. The CDR3 DNA sequence: TGCGCCAGCAGCCATGGAAGCAGACTAGTAGAGACCCAGTACTTC. Amino acids: CASSHGSRLVETQYF.

The V gene is TRBV19, the J gene TRBJ1-2; the match to TRBD1 covers 8 bases. After removal of 8 bases from V and 3 bases from J, the junction contained 5 bases not matched to a gene. The CDR3 consists of 13 residues. In germline, CDR1 is LNHDA, CDR2 SQIVND (reference sequence). CDR3 in DNA: TGTGCCAGTTCGGACAGGGAGTACTATGGCTACACCTTC. Amino acid sequence: CASSDREYYGYTF. Combining the CDR3 with reference TRBV19 and TRBJ1-2 gives the whole variable domain DGGITQSPKYLFRKEGQNVTLSCEQNLNHDAMYWYRQDPGQGLRLIYYSQIVNDFQKGDIAEGYSVSREKKESFPLTVTSAQKNPTAFYLCASSDREYYGYTFGSGTRLTVV.

J is TRBJ2-1 and V is TRBV6-4; TRBD2 is a possible D gene (6 bases). The ends were cut back, 5 bases at V and 7 bases at J, with 18 bases in the middle. This CDR3 region has 15 residues. Germline values: CDR1 MRHNA, CDR2 SNTAGT. In nucleotides, the CDR3 is TGTGCCAGCAGTATGGGCCCAGAGGCGGGGAATGAGCAGTTCTTC. Translation: CASSMGPEAGNEQFF.

The chain links TRBV6-1 to TRBJ1-3; D gene uncertain. This CDR3 has 15 amino acids. Germline-derived CDR1 and CDR2 are MNHNS and SASEGT. V was trimmed by 3 bases and J by 1 base, leaving 10 bases between them. For the CDR3, the DNA is TGTGCCAGCAGTGACATCTTGGGATCTGGAAACACCATATATTTT. As protein: CASSDILGSGNTIYF.

This chain connects TRBV9 to TRBJ2-1; 13 bases map to TRBD2. The germline CDR1 and CDR2 sequences are SGDLS and YYNGEE. This CDR3 region has 15 residues. The junction had 6 bases not matched to a gene; V was cut back by 3 bases and J by 9 bases. CDR3 sequence: CASSGLAGGRGEQFF. In DNA, the CDR3 is TGTGCCAGCAGCGGACTAGCGGGGGGACGTGGTGAGCAGTTCTTC.

The chain recombines TRBV5-1 with TRBJ2-5; the D gene is possibly TRBD1 (5 bases). Per the germline V gene, CDR1 is SGHRS and CDR2 is YFSETQ. The V end lost 0 bases, the J end lost 1 base, and 13 bases lay between the germline ends. The CDR3 has 16 residues. The CDR3 region is CASSLASRQLQETQYF. The CDR3 region has the DNA TGCGCCAGCAGCTTGGCCTCTAGACAGCTCCAAGAGACCCAGTACTTC.

The chain links TRBV9 to TRBJ1-2, with 9 bases fitting TRBD1. The V gene's germline CDR1 is SGDLS and CDR2 YYNGEE. J gave up 8 bases and V 0 bases, and 5 bases lay outside the gene matches. The CDR3 sequence is 14 residues long. CDR3 sequence (DNA): TGTGCCAGCAGCGTAGTACGGGACAGGGTCGGCTACACCTTC. Amino acids: CASSVVRDRVGYTF.

The rearrangement joins TRBV12-3 or TRBV12-4 to TRBJ2-5; unclear D gene. Trimming shortened V by 5 bases and J by 7 bases, and 11 bases separated the two germline ends. This CDR3 region has 12 residues. In DNA, the CDR3 is TGTGCCAGCAGTCGCCCGCGCCGGACCCAGTACTTC. Translated, it gives CASSRPRRTQYF.

This sequence joins TRBV29-1 and TRBJ2-5; D ambiguous. From germline, CDR1 is SQVTM and CDR2 ANQGSEA. Trimming removed 4 bases from V and 4 bases from J, with 10 bases in between. The CDR3 length is 12 residues. The DNA for the CDR3 is TGCAGCGTTGTGGGCAGAACAGAGACCCAGTACTTC. Translated: CSVVGRTETQYF.

This CDR3 is CASSVGQPNTEAFF. The CDR3, as DNA: TGTGCCAGCAGCGTCGGACAACCGAACACTGAAGCTTTCTTT. The chain is built from TRBV5-6 and TRBJ1-1; perhaps TRBD1 as D (5 bases). The CDR3 loop spans 14 amino acids. Germline CDR1 reads SGHDT; CDR2 reads YYEEEE. Trimming removed 4 bases from V and 1 base from J, with 11 bases in between. The entire variable domain, with the rest obtained from reference TRBV5-6 and TRBJ1-1, is as follows: DAGVTQSPTHLIKTRGQQVTLRCSPKSGHDTVSWYQQALGQGPQFIFQYYEEEERQRGNFPDRFSGHQFPNYSSELNVNALLLGDSALYLCASSVGQPNTEAFFGQGTRLTVV.

This clone was seen a single time. The chain couples TRBV7-9 to TRBJ1-5, with TRBD1 identical over 9 bases. J gave up 6 bases and V 1 base, and 4 bases lay outside the gene matches. There are 15 residues in the CDR3. CDR1 and CDR2 from the germline V gene are SEHNR and FQNEAQ (reference sequence). The CDR3 here is CASSLGQGEIQPQHF. The CDR3 DNA reads as TGTGCCAGCAGCTTAGGACAGGGGGAGATTCAGCCCCAGCATTTT.

This chain uses TRBV21-1 with TRBJ2-2; TRBD1, the table's D call, lacks a check against the DNA. TRBV21-1 is annotated as a pseudogene. The CDR3 has 15 residues. CDR3 sequence (DNA): TGTGCCGGATTATTTCGGGACAGGGGGATCGGGGAGCTGTTTTTT. Its protein product is CAGLFRDRGIGELFF.

The rearrangement uses TRBV24-1 and TRBJ1-5, with a possible D match to TRBD1 (6 bases). The V and J ends lost 3 bases and 0 bases respectively, with 17 bases between them. CDR3 length equals 18 residues. Germline V lookup: CDR1 KGHDR, CDR2 SFDVKD. Here the CDR3 DNA reads TGTGCCACCAGTGATCGGGGCCCGGGACACCCTAGCAATCAGCCCCAGCATTTT. It is translated as CATSDRGPGHPSNQPQHF.